This TCR beta chain comes out of a study of T cells in Graves' hyperthyroidism and ophthalmopathy. Study observations and caveats: Ophthalmopathy was identified by the model a median approximately 6.9 months ahead of onset.

This clonotype was recorded many times. As yet, its antigen is unknown. From germline, CDR1 is SGHRS and CDR2 YFSETQ. V lost 5 bases and J 5 bases, leaving 16 bases between the germline ends. The CDR3 covers 15 residues. Amplified regions were TCR beta CDR3 sequences from RNA transcripts. HTBI primers drove first-round RT-PCR of the TCR CDR3. TCRdb passed the multiplex PCR reads through MiXCR, listing each CDR3 protein once. The table includes hundreds of thousands of distinct CDR3 sequences, 15% to 18% detected once. Patients aged 18 to 65 with hyperthyroidism were newly diagnosed, with duration under 2 months. Uncontrolled infection, other autoimmune disease, pregnancy or lactation barred patients from enrollment.

The V call is TRBV5-1, the J call TRBJ2-2; D is ambiguous. The receptor's source is a woman between 18 and 29 years old with Graves' hyperthyroidism. The sequenced sample consisted of blood. The CDR3 sequence is CASSSRVAITGELFF. The DNA for the CDR3 is TGCGCCAGCAGTTCCCGGGTCGCGATTACCGGGGAGCTGTTTTTT.